This TCR beta chain originates from a study of CD8 T cells in ankylosing spondylitis. The study, taken as a whole, reports: Reactive arthritis synovial fluid and blood previously showed some of these motif variants.

Germline V CDR1 and CDR2: SGHRS, YFSETQ. This CDR3 spans 14 amino acids. Trimming left V 3 bases short and J 8 bases short, with 15 bases between. This clonotype was counted many times. Its antigen is undetermined. Via MiXCR, TCRdb re-called the 5' RACE reads, giving one row per CDR3 protein. Found here are about 170,000 distinct CDR3 sequences, approximately 20% of them singletons; the top ten hold about 8%. The sequenced material came from blood, either unsorted or a sorted T cell fraction (not recorded which). This receptor was taken from a male donor with ankylosing spondylitis or in good health (not recorded which). V and J are TRBV5-1 and TRBJ2-1, with D perhaps matching TRBD1 or TRBD2 (5 bases each). CDR3 region: CASSSGPESDEQFF. The CDR3, as DNA: TGCGCCAGCAGCTCGGGGCCGGAGAGCGATGAGCAGTTCTTC.